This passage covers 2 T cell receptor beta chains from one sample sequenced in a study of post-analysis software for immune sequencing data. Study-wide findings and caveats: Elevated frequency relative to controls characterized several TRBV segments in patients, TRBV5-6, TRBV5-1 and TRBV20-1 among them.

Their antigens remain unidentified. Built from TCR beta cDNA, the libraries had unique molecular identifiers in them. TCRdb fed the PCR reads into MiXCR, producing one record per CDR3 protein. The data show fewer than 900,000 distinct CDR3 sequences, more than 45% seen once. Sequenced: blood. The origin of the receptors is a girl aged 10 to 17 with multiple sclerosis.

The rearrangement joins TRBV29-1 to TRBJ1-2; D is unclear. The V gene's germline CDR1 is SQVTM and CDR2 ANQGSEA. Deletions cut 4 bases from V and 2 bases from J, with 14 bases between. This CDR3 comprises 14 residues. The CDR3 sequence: CSVVGMGSNYGYTF. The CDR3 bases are TGCAGCGTTGTGGGGATGGGGTCAAACTATGGCTACACCTTC.

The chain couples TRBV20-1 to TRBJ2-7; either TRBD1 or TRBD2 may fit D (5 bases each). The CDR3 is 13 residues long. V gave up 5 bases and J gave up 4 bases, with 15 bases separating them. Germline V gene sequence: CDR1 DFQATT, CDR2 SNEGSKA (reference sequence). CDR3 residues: CSAAAGAQYEQYF. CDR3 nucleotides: TGCAGTGCTGCCGCCGGGGCACAATACGAGCAGTACTTC.